Each of the 13 T cell receptor beta chains below was sequenced from the same sample in a study of blood T cell repertoires in COVID-19. Profiled with immunoSEQ multiplex PCR; TCRdb holds only in-frame clones, not every one. The table lists approximately 270,000 clones, roughly 86% of them singletons. Sequenced material: peripheral blood. The receptor source for this set is a man aged 35 to 55 with active or convalescent COVID-19.

This rearrangement joins TRBV5-1 to TRBJ1-1; D is uncertain. Germline assignment: CDR1 SGHRS and CDR2 YFSETQ. The V end was cut by 1 base, the J end by 1 base, with 14 bases between. The CDR3 loop spans 16 amino acids. The CDR3 protein is CASSLPSPLPNTEAFF. CDR3 bases: TGCGCCAGCAGCTTGCCCTCGCCACTGCCGAACACTGAAGCTTTCTTT. Filled out from reference TRBV5-1 and TRBJ1-1, the complete variable domain reads KAGVTQTPRYLIKTRGQQVTLSCSPISGHRSVSWYQQTPGQGLQFLFEYFSETQRNKGNFPGRFSGRQFSNSRSEMNVSTLELGDSALYLCASSLPSPLPNTEAFFGQGTRLTVV.

The rearrangement joins TRBV6-5 to TRBJ1-2; D call uncertain. This CDR3 is built from 12 residues. Germline V gene data show CDR1 as MNHEY and CDR2 as SVGAGI. Trimming stripped 7 bases from V and 6 bases from J, with 12 bases between. The CDR3 DNA is TGTGCCAGCATTAGCTATGCAGATGGCTACACCTTC. Encoded protein: CASISYADGYTF.

The J gene is TRBJ2-7, the V gene TRBV7-2; no reliable D call. CDR1 is SGHTA, CDR2 FQGNSA, per germline. This CDR3 spans 14 amino acids. V gave up 5 bases and J gave up 4 bases, with 15 bases separating them. CDR3 region: CASSHLGKMYEQYF. For the CDR3, the DNA is TGTGCCAGCAGCCACCTGGGCAAAATGTACGAGCAGTACTTC.

The chain joins TRBV10-1 to TRBJ1-3; the D gene is possibly TRBD1 (5 bases). The CDR3 spans 14 residues. Germline V gives CDR1 WNHNN, CDR2 SYGVQD (reference sequence). Trimming cost V 7 bases and J 4 bases, with 14 bases left between them. The CDR3 sequence: CASKDSGPGNTIYF. For the CDR3, the DNA is TGCGCCAGCAAGGATTCAGGGCCCGGAAACACCATATATTTT.

The chain links TRBV3-1 (or the pseudogene TRBV3-2) to TRBJ2-5, with D possibly matching TRBD1 (6 bases). The CDR3 spans 13 residues. V was clipped by 2 bases and J by 5 bases, with 9 bases between them. CDR1 is LGHDT and CDR2 is YNNKEL in the germline V gene (reference sequence). The CDR3 here is CASSQNRAETQYF. In DNA, the CDR3 is TGTGCCAGCAGCCAAAACAGGGCCGAGACCCAGTACTTC.

This clone came up a few times. J is TRBJ1-2 and V is TRBV18; D not certain. The CDR3 is made up of 15 amino acids. V lost 1 base to trimming and J lost 4 bases, with 13 bases between them. CDR1 KGHSH and CDR2 LQKENI come from the germline V gene. The CDR3 DNA reads TGTGCCAGCTCACCACGGAGGGTTCCCCTCTATGGCTACACCTTC. Encoded protein: CASSPRRVPLYGYTF. The full variable domain, rest sourced from reference TRBV18 and TRBJ1-2, is NAGVMQNPRHLVRRRGQEARLRCSPMKGHSHVYWYRQLPEEGLKFMVYLQKENIIDESGMPKERFSAEFPKEGPSILRIQQVVRGDSAAYFCASSPRRVPLYGYTFGSGTRLTVV.

The chain combines TRBV10-2 with TRBJ1-3, with D perhaps TRBD1 (5 bases). The germline V gene encodes CDR1 WSHSY and CDR2 SAAADI. CDR3 length: 15 amino acids. V lost 6 bases to trimming and J lost 0 bases, with 12 bases between them. The CDR3 loop reads CASRPSTDSGNTIYF. The CDR3 nucleotides are TGCGCCAGCAGACCCTCGACAGACTCTGGAAACACCATATATTTT.

The chain has TRBV7-2 and TRBJ2-2; 13 bases match TRBD2. The CDR3 length is 17 residues. The germline CDR1 and CDR2 sequences are SGHTA and FQGNSA. V lost 0 bases and J lost 6; bases outside the gene matches: 4. The chain's CDR3 is CASSLAPGLAGAGELFF. CDR3 DNA: TGTGCCAGCAGCTTAGCGCCCGGACTAGCGGGAGCCGGGGAGCTGTTTTTT.

V is TRBV5-1 and J is TRBJ2-1; tentative D call: TRBD2 (6 bases). Trimming cost V 0 bases and J 0 bases, with 7 bases left between them. CDR1 is SGHRS, CDR2 YFSETQ, per germline. This CDR3 spans 15 amino acids. CDR3 sequence: CASSLGGNSYNEQFF. The DNA for the CDR3 is TGCGCCAGCAGCTTGGGCGGGAACTCCTACAATGAGCAGTTCTTC.

V usage is TRBV10-1 and J usage is TRBJ2-1; 13 bases are a match to TRBD2. Germline trimming cut 7 bases from V and 13 bases from J; bases unmatched to any gene: 7. The CDR3 consists of 13 residues. Germline-derived CDR1 and CDR2 are WNHNN and SYGVQD (reference sequence). The CDR3 DNA follows: TGCGCCAGCACCGGGACTAGCGGGACCACCCAGTTCTTC. Its translation is CASTGTSGTTQFF.

The rearrangement uses TRBV5-1 and TRBJ2-2; maybe TRBD1 (6 bases). V lost 4 bases, J lost 8 bases, and 21 bases lay in between. This CDR3 contains 16 residues. Germline V gene sequence: CDR1 SGHRS, CDR2 YFSETQ. The CDR3 DNA reads TGCGCCAGCAGCACTGGGACAAGCTCACCTCGGGGGGAGCTGTTTTTT. Its translation is CASSTGTSSPRGELFF. The entire variable domain, with the rest obtained from reference TRBV5-1 and TRBJ2-2, is as follows: KAGVTQTPRYLIKTRGQQVTLSCSPISGHRSVSWYQQTPGQGLQFLFEYFSETQRNKGNFPGRFSGRQFSNSRSEMNVSTLELGDSALYLCASSTGTSSPRGELFFGEGSRLTVL.

The chain combines TRBV10-2 with TRBJ1-5; 9 bases agree with TRBD1. This CDR3 spans 15 amino acids. Germline CDR1 reads WSHSY; CDR2 reads SAAADI. V was pared by 3 bases and J by 2 bases, with 2 bases of the junction left unmatched. The CDR3 here is CASSEQGAGNQPQHF. The DNA of the CDR3 is TGCGCCAGCAGTGAACAGGGGGCAGGCAATCAGCCCCAGCATTTT.

The rearrangement joins TRBV30 to TRBJ1-4; 7 bases agree with TRBD1. This CDR3 comprises 11 residues. After removal of 2 bases from V and 10 bases from J, the junction contained 1 base not matched to a gene. Germline assignment: CDR1 GTSNPN and CDR2 SVGIG (reference sequence). The CDR3 region is CAWSQGGKLFF. The CDR3 DNA reads TGTGCCTGGAGTCAGGGGGGAAAACTGTTTTTT.